This T cell receptor beta chain originates from a study of blood T cell repertoires in COVID-19. The CDR3 is 15 amino acids. Germline values: CDR1 SGHRS, CDR2 YFSETQ. The V end was cut by 0 bases, the J end by 0 bases, with 9 bases between. Profiled with immunoSEQ multiplex PCR; TCRdb holds only in-frame clones, not every one. The sample carries roughly 360,000 clones, 83% recorded once. Participant-given clinical history determined each cohort assignment. Cohort 3 recovery required two negative PCRs, clearance, or symptom resolution. The sequence derives from a woman in her forties or fifties who had recovered from COVID-19. This sequence joins TRBV5-1 and TRBJ1-1; TRBD1 might be the D (5 bases). The sequenced sample was PBMCs or T cells enriched from blood (not recorded which). CDR3 protein: CASSLGSGMNTEAFF. The CDR3 DNA sequence: TGCGCCAGCAGCTTGGGATCAGGGATGAACACTGAAGCTTTCTTT.